This TCR beta chain is drawn from a study of blood T cell repertoires in COVID-19. Measured with immunoSEQ multiplex PCR; TCRdb has only the in-frame clones, and not every one. The data hold 250,000 to 300,000 clones, with more than 75% observed a single time. This sequence was found in a young man who had recovered from COVID-19. The source material was PBMCs or T cells enriched from blood (not recorded which).

CDR3 sequence: CAWTMFGGVTDTQYF. In DNA form, the CDR3 reads TGTGCCTGGACGATGTTTGGCGGGGTTACAGATACGCAGTATTTT. The genes are TRBV30 and TRBJ2-3; D might be TRBD2 (6 bases). V was shortened by 4 bases and J by 3 bases, with 17 bases between the two germline ends. The CDR3 loop spans 15 amino acids. Germline V gene sequence: CDR1 GTSNPN, CDR2 SVGIG (reference sequence).